The clone carrying this TCR beta chain came up once. Germline lookup yields CDR1 GTSNPN and CDR2 SVGIG (reference sequence). The V and J ends lost 0 bases and 7 bases, in that order; junction bases with no gene match: 4. The CDR3 sequence is 15 residues long. The sample belongs to a study of blood T cell repertoires in COVID-19. The overall study: The United States, Italy and Spain provided the acute and convalescent COVID-19 samples. Sample material is recorded as cDNA or gDNA derived from T cells, B-cell-depleted T cells, or PBMCs.

Repertoires were generated with immunoSEQ multiplex PCR, while TCRdb's copy carries only in-frame clones and drops some. The sample carries 200,000 to 250,000 clones, about 81% recorded once. Followed over time, Seattle patients had been enrolled while infection was active. Sequencing input: peripheral blood. This receptor was identified in a woman older than 75 with COVID-19, enrolled during active disease. J is TRBJ2-1 and V is TRBV30, with 12 bases matching TRBD2. This CDR3 reads CAWSVLAGGWNEQFF. CDR3 in DNA: TGTGCCTGGAGTGTACTAGCGGGAGGTTGGAATGAGCAGTTCTTC. Filled out from reference TRBV30 and TRBJ2-1, the complete variable domain reads SQTIHQWPATLVQPVGSPLSLECTVEGTSNPNLYWYRQAAGRGLQLLFYSVGIGQISSEVPQNLSASRPQDRQFILSSKKLLLSDSGFYLCAWSVLAGGWNEQFFGPGTRLTVL.